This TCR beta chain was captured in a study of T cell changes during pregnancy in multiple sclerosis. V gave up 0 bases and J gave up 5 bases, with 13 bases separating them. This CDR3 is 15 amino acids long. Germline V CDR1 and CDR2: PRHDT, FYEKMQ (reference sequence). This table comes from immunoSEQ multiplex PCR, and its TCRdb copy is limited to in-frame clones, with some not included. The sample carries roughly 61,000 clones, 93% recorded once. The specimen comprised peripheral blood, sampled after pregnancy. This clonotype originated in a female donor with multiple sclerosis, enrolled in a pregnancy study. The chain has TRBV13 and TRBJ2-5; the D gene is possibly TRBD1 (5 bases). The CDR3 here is CASSLGARVGETQYF. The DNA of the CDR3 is TGTGCCAGCAGCTTAGGGGCCAGGGTGGGGGAGACCCAGTACTTC.